The following is a T cell receptor (beta chain) sequence with its context. What it binds is not known. Tagging with unique molecular identifiers was applied to individual cDNA molecules. Via MiXCR, TCRdb re-called the 5' RACE reads, giving one row per CDR3 protein. This table holds tens of thousands of distinct CDR3 sequences, roughly 12% found once. The record originates from a study of early T cells in non-severe SARS-CoV-2 infection. The wider study: Sequenced bulk RNA came from whole blood that was unsorted, and chains were unpaired.

Study observations and caveats: Database matching using VDJdb favored anti-spike CD8 responses, with private and CD4 specificities left missing.

V lost 4 bases to trimming and J lost 9 bases, with 12 bases between them. Germline CDR1 MRHNA, CDR2 SNTAGT. The CDR3 is 12 residues long. The origin of this receptor is an adult who was a healthcare worker with PCR-confirmed SARS-CoV-2 infection or an uninfected control (not recorded which). The sequenced sample was whole blood, obtained at baseline. The rearrangement links TRBV6-4 to TRBJ1-1, with D tentatively TRBD1 (5 bases). CDR3: CASSGLGPQAFF. The CDR3 DNA follows: TGTGCCAGCAGTGGGTTGGGACCTCAAGCTTTCTTT.